This TCR beta chain originates from a study of cytomegalovirus exposure and HLA in healthy donors. Germline V gene sequence: CDR1 MNHNS, CDR2 SASEGT. This CDR3 spans 16 amino acids. Trimming removed 4 bases from V and 5 bases from J; junction bases left unmatched: 7. Comments on this clone: Its antigen is as yet unknown.

Whole-study results and caveats: While the bulk of TCR sequences proved rare, some public TCRs turned up in many donors.

TCRdb's table, derived via immunoSEQ multiplex PCR, lists solely in-frame clones and lacks some. The table lists under 400,000 clones, roughly 90% of them singletons. This sequence originates from a woman between 18 and 30 years old in good health and CMV-seronegative. The sample consisted of PBMCs. J is TRBJ2-1 and V is TRBV6-1; 11 nucleotides match TRBD2. CDR3 amino acids: CASSGLAGGENNEQFF. CDR3 in DNA: TGTGCCAGCAGTGGGCTAGCGGGAGGTGAGAACAATGAGCAGTTCTTC.